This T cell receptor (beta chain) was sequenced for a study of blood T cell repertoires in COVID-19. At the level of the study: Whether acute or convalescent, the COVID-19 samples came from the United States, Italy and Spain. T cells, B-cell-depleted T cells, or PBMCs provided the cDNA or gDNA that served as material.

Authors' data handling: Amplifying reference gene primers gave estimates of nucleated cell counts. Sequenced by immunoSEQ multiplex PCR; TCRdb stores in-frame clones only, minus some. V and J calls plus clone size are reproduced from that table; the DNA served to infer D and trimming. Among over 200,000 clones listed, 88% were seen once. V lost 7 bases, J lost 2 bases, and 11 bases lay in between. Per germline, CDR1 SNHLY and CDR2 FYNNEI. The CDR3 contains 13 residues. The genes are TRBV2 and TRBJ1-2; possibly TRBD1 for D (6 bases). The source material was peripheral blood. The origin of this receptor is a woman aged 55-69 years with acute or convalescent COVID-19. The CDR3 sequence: CASNQDRNYGYTF. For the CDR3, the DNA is TGTGCCAGCAACCAGGACAGAAACTATGGCTACACCTTC.